This TCR beta chain was recovered during a study of cytomegalovirus exposure and HLA in healthy donors. This PCR relied on a set of 60 Vbeta primers and 13 Jbeta primers. The repertoire was sequenced with immunoSEQ multiplex PCR; TCRdb's copy has only in-frame clones and lacks some. Of some 130,000 clones in the sample, 70% were seen once. Points from the study as a whole: When the data were analyzed later, several of the most significant clusters appeared to be linked to common viral pathogens.

V lost 9 bases, J lost 5 bases, and 16 bases stayed unmatched. In germline, CDR1 is SNHLY, CDR2 FYNNEI. The CDR3 runs 16 residues. At collection, donors were nominally healthy, but unrecorded immune exposures were probable. Regarding this clone: Its antigen remains unidentified.

The sample comprised PBMCs. This receptor was taken from an older woman in good health and CMV-seropositive. This rearrangement joins TRBV2 to TRBJ2-7, with 10 bases that match TRBD1. The DNA of the CDR3 is TGTGCCAGTACCTCTCTCCGTGGACAGGGGGGAGACGAGCAGTACTTC. Protein sequence: CASTSLRGQGGDEQYF.